These T cell receptor beta chains were read from a single sample in a study of blood T cell repertoires in COVID-19. TCRdb's table, derived via immunoSEQ multiplex PCR, lists solely in-frame clones and lacks some. This table holds roughly 340,000 clones, approximately 92% found once. The sequencing input was PBMCs or T cells enriched from blood (not recorded which). All receptors come from a man between 18 and 29 years old who had recovered from COVID-19. Both conserved end residues are part of each CDR3. Each record gives: clone size, V gene, J gene, D gene, CDR3 protein, CDR3 DNA. The D gene is left open where the match is weak. Only part of the rows carry a size: once, few, many, or a class if the clone is expanded.

NA	TRBV7-9	TRBJ2-7	TRBD1	CASSTWGDRYEQYF	TGTGCCAGCAGCACCTGGGGGGACAGGTACGAGCAGTACTTC
NA	TRBV5-1	TRBJ1-4	TRBD1	CASSLGGTGSGEKLFF	TGCGCCAGCAGCTTGGGCGGGACAGGGAGCGGCGAAAAACTGTTTTTT
NA	TRBV3-1/TRBV3-2	TRBJ2-7	TRBD2	CASSPGTSPIDEQYF	TGTGCCAGCAGCCCCGGGACTAGCCCCATCGACGAGCAGTACTTC
NA	TRBV7-9	TRBJ2-2	TRBD1	CASSLVGQGNTGELFF	TGTGCCAGCAGCTTAGTGGGACAGGGGAACACCGGGGAGCTGTTTTTT
NA	TRBV28	TRBJ2-2	TRBD1	CASRWTGSNTGELFF	TGTGCCAGCAGATGGACAGGGTCGAACACCGGGGAGCTGTTTTTT
NA	TRBV18	TRBJ2-2	TRBD2	CASSQRIGLAGTSNTGELFF	TGTGCCAGCTCTCAAAGAATCGGACTAGCGGGAACTTCGAACACCGGGGAGCTGTTTTTT
NA	TRBV19	TRBJ2-3	TRBD2	CASSKTSGGSADTQYF	TGTGCCAGTAGCAAGACTAGCGGGGGGTCCGCGGATACGCAGTATTTT
NA	TRBV18	TRBJ2-1	TRBD2	CASSPNTPGPGGGEQFF	TGTGCCAGCTCACCTAACACTCCGGGACCCGGCGGGGGTGAGCAGTTCTTC
NA	TRBV5-1	TRBJ1-4	TRBD1	CASSSSGTGLEKLFF	TGCGCCAGCAGCTCATCCGGGACAGGGCTTGAAAAACTGTTTTTT
NA	TRBV5-1	TRBJ2-1	NA	CASSDFALNEQFF	TGCGCCAGCAGTGACTTTGCACTTAATGAGCAGTTCTTC
few	TRBV12-3/TRBV12-4	TRBJ2-5	NA	CASTLGGAETQYF	TGTGCCAGCACCCTTGGTGGGGCAGAGACCCAGTACTTC
NA	TRBV6-5	TRBJ1-2	NA	CASSYYGGYGYTF	TGTGCCAGCAGTTACTACGGGGGATATGGCTACACCTTC
NA	TRBV7-2	TRBJ2-5	NA	CASSLGGSQETQYF	TGTGCCAGCAGCTTGGGGGGTTCCCAAGAGACCCAGTACTTC
NA	TRBV2	TRBJ2-7	TRBD1	CASSPRGNSYEQYF	TGTGCCAGCAGTCCCAGGGGGAACTCCTACGAGCAGTACTTC
once	TRBV18	TRBJ2-3	TRBD1	CASSPRQGNTQYF	TGTGCCAGCTCACCGAGACAGGGGAATACGCAGTATTTT
few	TRBV5-1	TRBJ1-1	TRBD1	CASSLQGSINTEAFF	TGCGCCAGCAGCCTACAGGGGTCTATCAACACTGAAGCTTTCTTT
NA	TRBV7-9	TRBJ2-1	TRBD2	CASSLVPLQAGGRSEQFF	TGTGCCAGCAGCTTAGTCCCCCTCCAAGCGGGGGGGCGAAGTGAGCAGTTCTTC
once	TRBV10-1	TRBJ1-2	TRBD1	CASSHGQGAGYGYTF	TGCGCCAGCAGTCACGGACAGGGGGCAGGGTATGGCTACACCTTC
once	TRBV24-1	TRBJ1-4	TRBD1	CATSGPSPGTATNEKLFF	TGTGCCACCAGTGGCCCCAGCCCTGGGACAGCAACTAATGAAAAACTGTTTTTT
NA	TRBV5-6	TRBJ2-2	NA	CASSLVGATNTGELFF	TGTGCCAGCAGCTTGGTTGGGGCCACGAACACCGGGGAGCTGTTTTTT
NA	TRBV5-6	TRBJ2-2	NA	CASSFRFLAAGELFF	TGTGCCAGCAGCTTCCGATTTTTGGCCGCCGGGGAGCTGTTTTTT
NA	TRBV19	TRBJ1-5	TRBD1	CAIGGTGIYSNQPQHF	TGTGCCATAGGGGGGACAGGGATCTATAGCAATCAGCCCCAGCATTTT
few	TRBV4-2	TRBJ2-1	NA	CASSQVGGALNEQFF	TGTGCCAGCAGCCAAGTAGGCGGGGCCCTCAATGAGCAGTTCTTC